This TCR beta chain derives from a study of T cells in localized non-small cell lung cancer. Clones were read by immunoSEQ multiplex PCR, and TCRdb kept only the in-frame ones, dropping some. The data show about 78,000 clones, 84% seen once. As to this clone: Its antigen remains unidentified.

Per germline, CDR1 SGHVS and CDR2 FQNEAQ. V gave up 7 bases and J gave up 2 bases; unmatched junction bases: 8. The CDR3 spans 15 residues. Whole-study findings and limits: Within adjacent lung there appeared a median 57 of the top 100 tumor clones.

The source is a man aged 35-75 years with stage I lung adenocarcinoma. This sample comprised peripheral blood, obtained before any cancer treatment. The chain uses TRBV7-8 and TRBJ2-7, with 10 bases identical to TRBD1. The DNA for the CDR3 is TGTGCCAGCATCCTATCCGGGACAGGGGCCTACGAGCAGTACTTC. Translating it yields CASILSGTGAYEQYF.